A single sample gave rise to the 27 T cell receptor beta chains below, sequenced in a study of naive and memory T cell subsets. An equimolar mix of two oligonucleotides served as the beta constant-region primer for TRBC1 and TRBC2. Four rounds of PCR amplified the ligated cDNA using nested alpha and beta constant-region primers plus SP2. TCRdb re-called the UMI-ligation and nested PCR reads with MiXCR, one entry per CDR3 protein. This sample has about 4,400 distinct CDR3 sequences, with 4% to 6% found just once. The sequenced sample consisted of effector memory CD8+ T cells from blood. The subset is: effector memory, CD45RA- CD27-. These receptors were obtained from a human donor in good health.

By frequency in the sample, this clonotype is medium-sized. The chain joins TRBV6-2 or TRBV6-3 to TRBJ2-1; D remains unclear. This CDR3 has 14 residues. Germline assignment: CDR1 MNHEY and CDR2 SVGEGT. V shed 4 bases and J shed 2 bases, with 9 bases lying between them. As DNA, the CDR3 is TGTGCCAGCAGTTTTGAGACCGCCTACAATGAGCAGTTCTTC. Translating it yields CASSFETAYNEQFF.

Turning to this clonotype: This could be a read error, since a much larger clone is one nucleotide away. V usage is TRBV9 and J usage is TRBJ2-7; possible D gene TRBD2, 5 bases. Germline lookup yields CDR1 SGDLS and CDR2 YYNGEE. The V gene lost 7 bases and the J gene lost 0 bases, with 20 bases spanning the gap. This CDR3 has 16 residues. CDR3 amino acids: CASGPDGVAHSYEQYF. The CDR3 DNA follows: TGTGCCAGCGGCCCCGACGGGGTAGCGCACTCCTACGAGCAGTACTTC.

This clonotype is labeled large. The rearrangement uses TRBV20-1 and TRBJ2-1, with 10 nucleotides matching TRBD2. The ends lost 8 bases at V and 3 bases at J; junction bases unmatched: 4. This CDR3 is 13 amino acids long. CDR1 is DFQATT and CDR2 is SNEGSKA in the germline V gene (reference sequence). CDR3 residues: CSSSGRDYNEQFF. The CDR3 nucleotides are TGCAGTTCAAGCGGGAGGGACTACAATGAGCAGTTCTTC.

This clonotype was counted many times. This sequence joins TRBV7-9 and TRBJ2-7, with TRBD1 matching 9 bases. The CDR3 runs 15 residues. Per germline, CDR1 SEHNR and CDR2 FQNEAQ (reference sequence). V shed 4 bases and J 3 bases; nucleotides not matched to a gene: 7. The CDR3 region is CASSSTTGGLYEQYF. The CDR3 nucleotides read TGTGCCAGCAGCTCGACGACAGGGGGGCTCTACGAGCAGTACTTC.

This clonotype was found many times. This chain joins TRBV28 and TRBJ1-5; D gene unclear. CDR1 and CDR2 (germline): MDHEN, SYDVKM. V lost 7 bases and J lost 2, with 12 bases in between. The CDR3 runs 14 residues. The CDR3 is CASNWDDGNQPQHF. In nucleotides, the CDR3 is TGTGCCAGCAATTGGGATGATGGCAATCAGCCCCAGCATTTT.

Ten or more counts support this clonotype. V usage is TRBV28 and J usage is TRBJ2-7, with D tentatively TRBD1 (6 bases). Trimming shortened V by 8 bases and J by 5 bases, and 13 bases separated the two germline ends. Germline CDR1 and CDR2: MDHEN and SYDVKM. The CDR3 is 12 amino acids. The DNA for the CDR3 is TGTGCCAGCCATACAGGGAACGACGAGCAGTACTTC. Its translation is CASHTGNDEQYF.

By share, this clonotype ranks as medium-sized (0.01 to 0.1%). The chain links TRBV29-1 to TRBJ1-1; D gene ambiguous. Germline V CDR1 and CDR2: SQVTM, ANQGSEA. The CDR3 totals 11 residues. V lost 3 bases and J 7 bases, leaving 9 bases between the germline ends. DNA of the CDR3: TGCAGCGTTGAGCGGAACCGTGAAGCTTTCTTT. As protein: CSVERNREAFF.

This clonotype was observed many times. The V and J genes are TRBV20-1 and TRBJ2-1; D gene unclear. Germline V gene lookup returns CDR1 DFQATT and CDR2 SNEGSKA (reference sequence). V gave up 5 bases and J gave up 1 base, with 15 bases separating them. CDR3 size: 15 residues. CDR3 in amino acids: CSASLQALSYNEQFF. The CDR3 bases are TGCAGTGCTTCCCTTCAGGCTTTATCCTACAATGAGCAGTTCTTC.

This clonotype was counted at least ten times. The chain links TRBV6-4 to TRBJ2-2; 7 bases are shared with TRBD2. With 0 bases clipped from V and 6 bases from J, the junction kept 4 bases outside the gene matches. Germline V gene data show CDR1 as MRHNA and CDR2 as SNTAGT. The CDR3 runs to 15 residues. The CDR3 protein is CASSDSMAGAGELFF. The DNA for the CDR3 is TGTGCCAGCAGTGACTCGATGGCGGGGGCCGGGGAGCTGTTTTTT.

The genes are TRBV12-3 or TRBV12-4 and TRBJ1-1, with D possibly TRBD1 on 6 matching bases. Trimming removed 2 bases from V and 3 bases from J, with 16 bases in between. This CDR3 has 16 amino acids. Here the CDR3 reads CASSLKFRGGHTEAFF. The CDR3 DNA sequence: TGTGCCAGCAGTTTAAAGTTCAGGGGAGGGCACACTGAAGCTTTCTTT.

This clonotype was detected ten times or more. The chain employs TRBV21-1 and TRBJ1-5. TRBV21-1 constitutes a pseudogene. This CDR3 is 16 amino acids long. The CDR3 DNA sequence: TGTGCCAGCAGCAAAGGGTCCAGGAGTAGCAATCAGCCCCAGCATTTT. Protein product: CASSKGSRSSNQPQHF.

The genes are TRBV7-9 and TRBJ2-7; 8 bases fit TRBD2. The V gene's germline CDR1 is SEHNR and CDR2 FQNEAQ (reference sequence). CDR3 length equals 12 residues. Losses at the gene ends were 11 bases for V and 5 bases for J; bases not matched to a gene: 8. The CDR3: CAGGGLANEQYF. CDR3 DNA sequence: TGTGCCGGCGGGGGGCTAGCCAACGAGCAGTACTTC.

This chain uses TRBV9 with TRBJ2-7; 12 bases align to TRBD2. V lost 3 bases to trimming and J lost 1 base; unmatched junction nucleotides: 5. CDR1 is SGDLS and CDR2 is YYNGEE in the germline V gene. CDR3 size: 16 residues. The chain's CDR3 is CASSEGTSGLSYEQYF. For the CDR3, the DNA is TGTGCCAGCAGCGAGGGGACTAGCGGGTTGTCCTACGAGCAGTACTTC. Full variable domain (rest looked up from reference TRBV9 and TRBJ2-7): DSGVTQTPKHLITATGQRVTLRCSPRSGDLSVYWYQQSLDQGLQFLIQYYNGEERAKGNILERFSAQQFPDLHSELNLSSLELGDSALYFCASSEGTSGLSYEQYFGPGTRLTVT.

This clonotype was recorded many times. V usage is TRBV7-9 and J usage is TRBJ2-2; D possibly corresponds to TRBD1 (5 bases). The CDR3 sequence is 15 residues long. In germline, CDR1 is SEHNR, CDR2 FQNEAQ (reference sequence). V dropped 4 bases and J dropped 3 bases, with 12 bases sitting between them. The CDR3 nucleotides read TGTGCCAGCAGCTCCTCAGGGTTGGACACCGGGGAGCTGTTTTTT. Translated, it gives CASSSSGLDTGELFF.

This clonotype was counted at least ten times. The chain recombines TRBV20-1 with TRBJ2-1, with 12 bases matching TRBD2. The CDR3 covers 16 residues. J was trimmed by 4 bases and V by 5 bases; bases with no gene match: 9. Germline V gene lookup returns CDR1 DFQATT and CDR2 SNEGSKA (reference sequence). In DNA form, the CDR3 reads TGCAGTGCTCCCGAACGACTAGCGGGGGATTACAATGAGCAGTTCTTC. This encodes CSAPERLAGDYNEQFF.

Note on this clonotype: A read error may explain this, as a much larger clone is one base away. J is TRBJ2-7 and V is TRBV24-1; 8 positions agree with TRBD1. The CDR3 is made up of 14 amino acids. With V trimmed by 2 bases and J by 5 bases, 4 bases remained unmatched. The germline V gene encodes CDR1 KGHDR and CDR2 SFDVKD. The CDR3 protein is CATSDSGQGDEQYF. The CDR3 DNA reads TGTGCCACCAGTGATTCTGGACAGGGAGACGAGCAGTACTTC.

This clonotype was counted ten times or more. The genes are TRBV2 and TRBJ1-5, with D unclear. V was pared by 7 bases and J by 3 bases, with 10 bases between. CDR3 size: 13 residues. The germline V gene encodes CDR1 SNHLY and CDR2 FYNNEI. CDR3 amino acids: CASMKAVNQPQHF. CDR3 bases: TGTGCCAGCATGAAGGCAGTCAATCAGCCCCAGCATTTT.

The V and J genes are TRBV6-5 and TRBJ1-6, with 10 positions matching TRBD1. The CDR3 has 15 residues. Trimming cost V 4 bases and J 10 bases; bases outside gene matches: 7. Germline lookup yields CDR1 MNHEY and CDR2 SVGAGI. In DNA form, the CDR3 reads TGTGCCAGCAGTTCGGGACAGGGGTTTCGATCACCCCTCCACTTT. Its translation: CASSSGQGFRSPLHF.

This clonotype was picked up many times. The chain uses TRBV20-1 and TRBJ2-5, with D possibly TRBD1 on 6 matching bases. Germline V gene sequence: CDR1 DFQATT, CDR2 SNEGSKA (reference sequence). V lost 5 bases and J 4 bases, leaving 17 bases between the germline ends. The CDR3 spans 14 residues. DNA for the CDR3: TGCAGTGCTCCTGGGGGCAGGGAAATAGAGACCCAGTACTTC. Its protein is CSAPGGREIETQYF.

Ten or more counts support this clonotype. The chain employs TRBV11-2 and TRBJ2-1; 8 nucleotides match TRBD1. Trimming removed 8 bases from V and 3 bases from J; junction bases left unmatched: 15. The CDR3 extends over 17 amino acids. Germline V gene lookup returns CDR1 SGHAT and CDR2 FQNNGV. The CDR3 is CASEQTQGAVGYNEQFF. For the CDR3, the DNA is TGTGCCAGCGAGCAGACCCAGGGGGCTGTGGGCTACAATGAGCAGTTCTTC.

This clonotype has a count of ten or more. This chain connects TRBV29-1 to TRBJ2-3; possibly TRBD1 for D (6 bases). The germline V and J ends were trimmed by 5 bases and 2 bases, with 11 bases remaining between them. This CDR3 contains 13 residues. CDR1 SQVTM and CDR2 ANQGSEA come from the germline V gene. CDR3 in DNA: TGCAGCGTTCGAGGACAGTCCACAGATACGCAGTATTTT. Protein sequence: CSVRGQSTDTQYF.

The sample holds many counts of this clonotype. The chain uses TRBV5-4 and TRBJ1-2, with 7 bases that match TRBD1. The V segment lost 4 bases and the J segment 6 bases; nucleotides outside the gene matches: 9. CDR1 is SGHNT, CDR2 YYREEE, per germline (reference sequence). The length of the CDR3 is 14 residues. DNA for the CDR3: TGTGCCAGCAGCCCGGAACCGACAGGGAATGGCTACACCTTC. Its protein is CASSPEPTGNGYTF.

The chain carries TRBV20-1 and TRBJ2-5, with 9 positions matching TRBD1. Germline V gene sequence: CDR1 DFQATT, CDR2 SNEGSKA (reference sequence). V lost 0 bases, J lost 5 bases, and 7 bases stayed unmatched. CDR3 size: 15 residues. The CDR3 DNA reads TGCAGTGCTAGAGATATGGGACAGGGTTTGGAGACCCAGTACTTC. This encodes CSARDMGQGLETQYF.

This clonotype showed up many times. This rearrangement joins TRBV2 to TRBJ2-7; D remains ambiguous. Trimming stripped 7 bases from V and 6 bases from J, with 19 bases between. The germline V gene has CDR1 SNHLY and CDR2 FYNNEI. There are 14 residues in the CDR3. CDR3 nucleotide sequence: TGTGCCAGCATTCTTGGCGTCTCTCCGGGCGAGCAGTACTTC. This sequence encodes CASILGVSPGEQYF.

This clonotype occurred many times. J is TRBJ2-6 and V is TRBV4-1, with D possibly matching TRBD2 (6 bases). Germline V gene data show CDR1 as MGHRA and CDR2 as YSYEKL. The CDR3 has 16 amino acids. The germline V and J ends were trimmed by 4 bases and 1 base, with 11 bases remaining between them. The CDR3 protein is CASSPQEGSGANVLTF. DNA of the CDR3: TGCGCCAGCAGCCCTCAGGAGGGGTCTGGGGCCAACGTCCTGACTTTC.

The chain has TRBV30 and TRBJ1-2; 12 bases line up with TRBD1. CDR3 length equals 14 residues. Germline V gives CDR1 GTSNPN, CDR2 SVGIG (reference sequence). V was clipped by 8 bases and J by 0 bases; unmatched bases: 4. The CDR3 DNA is TGTGCCGGGACAGGGGGCCGAGCTAACTATGGCTACACCTTC. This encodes CAGTGGRANYGYTF.

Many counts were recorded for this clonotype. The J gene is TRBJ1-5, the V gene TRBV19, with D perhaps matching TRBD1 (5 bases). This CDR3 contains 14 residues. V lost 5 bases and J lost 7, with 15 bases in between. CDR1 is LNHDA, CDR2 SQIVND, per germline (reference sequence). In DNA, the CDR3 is TGTGCCAGTAGTTATGAGGGGTTTGAGCAGCCCCAGCATTTT. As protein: CASSYEGFEQPQHF.